Presented here are 23 T cell receptor beta chains from one specimen sequenced in a study of beta chain features in type 1 diabetes. Antigens for these TCRs are unknown. Expressed TCRB transcripts were sequenced because the isolated RNA had all been reverse transcribed beforehand. The data were produced by immunoSEQ multiplex PCR, yet TCRdb's version contains in-frame clones alone and is incomplete. The data show 600,000 to 700,000 clones, roughly an eighth seen once. General study results and limits: Shorter TCRB CDR3s, moderately but significantly so, were found in Type 1 diabetes patients in all four CD4+ subsets.

Sequencing was performed on naive CD4+ T cells from blood. These receptors were obtained from a man between 25 and 39 years old with type 1 diabetes.

This clone came up a few times. V gene TRBV5-6 combines with J gene TRBJ2-5, with 7 bases lining up with TRBD1. The length of the CDR3 is 13 residues. Trimming at V came to 4 bases and at J to 5 bases, leaving 5 bases not matched to a gene. CDR1 SGHDT and CDR2 YYEEEE come from the germline V gene. The CDR3 DNA is TGTGCCAGCAGCCAGACAGGGCCGGAGACCCAGTACTTC. Translating it yields CASSQTGPETQYF.

This clone was detected a few times. The chain has TRBV2 and TRBJ1-5; D is undetermined. The CDR3 loop spans 15 amino acids. Germline values: CDR1 SNHLY, CDR2 FYNNEI. Trimming stripped 1 base from V and 7 bases from J, with 14 bases between. CDR3 bases: TGTGCCAGCAGTGAAGGGGCGGGTAGGGCACAGCCCCAGCATTTT. Translating gives CASSEGAGRAQPQHF.

V and J are TRBV6-1 and TRBJ1-2; TRBD1 matches 8 bases. Germline V gene sequence: CDR1 MNHNS, CDR2 SASEGT. V lost 6 bases to trimming and J lost 3 bases; unmatched junction nucleotides: 3. The CDR3 sequence is 13 residues long. This chain's CDR3 is CASRMGQDYGYTF. DNA for the CDR3: TGTGCCAGCAGGATGGGACAGGACTATGGCTACACCTTC.

CDR3 DNA: TGTGCCAGTAGTATAGATCGGGTTCACAGGGCAACCGGGGAGCTGTTTTTT. Translated, it gives CASSIDRVHRATGELFF. This rearrangement joins TRBV19 to TRBJ2-2, with TRBD1 as a possible D gene (6 bases). V was pared by 0 bases and J by 5 bases, with 16 bases between. The CDR3 runs 17 residues. In germline, CDR1 is LNHDA, CDR2 SQIVND (reference sequence).

This clone was seen only a few times. The chain uses TRBV9 and TRBJ2-7; perhaps TRBD1 as D (5 bases). The CDR3 sequence is 14 residues long. Germline V lookup: CDR1 SGDLS, CDR2 YYNGEE. Trimming removed 0 bases at V and 7 bases at J, with 14 bases between. This chain's CDR3 is CASSVAQGAGEQYF. The CDR3 coding sequence is TGTGCCAGCAGCGTAGCTCAGGGTGCAGGGGAGCAGTACTTC.

This clone was observed a few times. The CDR3 coding sequence is TGTGCCAGCAGTCAACGCAACAGGGACACCGGGGAGCTGTTTTTT. As protein: CASSQRNRDTGELFF. The chain carries TRBV27 and TRBJ2-2; D is possibly TRBD1 (6 bases). The CDR3 contains 15 residues. V was clipped by 5 bases and J by 3 bases, with 13 bases between them. The germline V gene encodes CDR1 MNHEY and CDR2 SMNVEV (reference sequence).

The chain couples TRBV2 to TRBJ1-2; a weak D match, TRBD1 (5 bases). CDR1 SNHLY and CDR2 FYNNEI come from the germline V gene. The V end was cut by 0 bases, the J end by 4 bases, with 9 bases between. This CDR3 contains 14 residues. This CDR3 is CASSEAAGIYGYTF. Written as DNA, the CDR3 is TGTGCCAGCAGTGAAGCGGCAGGGATCTATGGCTACACCTTC.

Only a few counts were recorded for this clone. The chain combines TRBV6-1 with TRBJ1-5, with 7 bases lining up with TRBD1. Germline values: CDR1 MNHNS, CDR2 SASEGT. Trimming took 5 bases from V and 5 from J; bases not matched to a gene: 3. The CDR3 length is 13 residues. This CDR3 reads CASSSTGDQPQHF. CDR3 nucleotide sequence: TGTGCCAGCAGTTCAACAGGGGATCAGCCCCAGCATTTT.

CDR3 nucleotides: TGCGCCAGCAGCCAAGATGCGGGGGCGGGCACAGATACGCAGTATTTT. It encodes CASSQDAGAGTDTQYF. The chain recombines TRBV4-3 with TRBJ2-3; the D gene is possibly TRBD2 (7 bases). The CDR3 contains 16 residues. Germline V gene lookup returns CDR1 LGHNA and CDR2 YSLEER. V was clipped by 0 bases and J by 1 base, with 11 bases between them.

The chain employs TRBV5-4 and TRBJ2-2, with D unclear. Germline V lookup: CDR1 SGHNT, CDR2 YYREEE (reference sequence). The V end lost 3 bases, the J end lost 11 bases, and 8 bases lay between the germline ends. There are 11 residues in the CDR3. CDR3: CASSSQTELFF. As DNA, the CDR3 is TGTGCCAGCAGCTCTCAAACCGAGCTGTTTTTT.

This chain connects TRBV5-1 to TRBJ2-7, with unresolved D. With 1 base removed from V and 3 bases from J, the gap between germline ends came to 2 bases. Per germline, CDR1 SGHRS and CDR2 YFSETQ. This CDR3 is 11 amino acids long. The CDR3 sequence is CASSLFYEQYF. The CDR3 DNA is TGCGCCAGCAGCTTGTTCTACGAGCAGTACTTC. The complete variable domain, with remaining parts taken from reference TRBV5-1 and TRBJ2-7, reads KAGVTQTPRYLIKTRGQQVTLSCSPISGHRSVSWYQQTPGQGLQFLFEYFSETQRNKGNFPGRFSGRQFSNSRSEMNVSTLELGDSALYLCASSLFYEQYFGPGTRLTVT.

CDR3 in amino acids: CSVRRSPMQDEQFF. In DNA form, the CDR3 reads TGCAGCGTCCGAAGAAGTCCCATGCAGGATGAGCAGTTCTTC. The J gene is TRBJ2-1, the V gene TRBV29-1, with D unresolved. V lost 6 bases, J lost 8 bases, and 20 bases lay in between. The germline CDR1 and CDR2 sequences are SQVTM and ANQGSEA. The length of the CDR3 is 14 residues.

A few counts support this clone. The chain links TRBV7-2 to TRBJ1-5; possibly TRBD1 for D (6 bases). Germline V CDR1 and CDR2: SGHTA, FQGNSA. The V gene lost 1 base and the J gene lost 4 bases, with 11 bases spanning the gap. The CDR3 has 15 residues. The CDR3 region has the DNA TGTGCCAGCAGCTTAGGATCAGGGGTTAATCAGCCCCAGCATTTT. It codes for CASSLGSGVNQPQHF. Supplemented by reference TRBV7-2 and TRBJ1-5, the full variable domain reads GAGVSQSPSNKVTEKGKDVELRCDPISGHTALYWYRQSLGQGLEFLIYFQGNSAPDKSGLPSDRFSAERTGGSVSTLTIQRTQQEDSAVYLCASSLGSGVNQPQHFGDGTRLSIL.

The rearrangement uses TRBV29-1 and TRBJ1-1, with a weak D call TRBD1 (6 bases). The V end lost 8 bases, the J end lost 4 bases, and 17 bases lay between the germline ends. The CDR3 contains 13 residues. From germline, CDR1 is SQVTM and CDR2 ANQGSEA. This CDR3 reads CSSGHPGSTEAFF. The CDR3 DNA follows: TGCAGCTCGGGACACCCGGGCTCCACTGAAGCTTTCTTT.

The chain employs TRBV7-9 and TRBJ1-1; D is uncertain. The CDR3 loop spans 14 amino acids. The germline gives CDR1 SEHNR, CDR2 FQNEAQ (reference sequence). V gave up 1 base and J gave up 0 bases, with 6 bases separating them. The CDR3 region is CASSLGGMNTEAFF. The CDR3 region has the DNA TGTGCCAGCAGCTTAGGGGGAATGAACACTGAAGCTTTCTTT. The whole variable domain, filled in from reference TRBV7-9 and TRBJ1-1, reads DTGVSQNPRHKITKRGQNVTFRCDPISEHNRLYWYRQTLGQGPEFLTYFQNEAQLEKSRLLSDRFSAERPKGSFSTLEIQRTEQGDSAMYLCASSLGGMNTEAFFGQGTRLTVV.

This clone has only a few counts. The chain combines TRBV7-9 with TRBJ2-5; D gene unclear. Between the trimmed V and J ends, which lost 1 base and 5 bases, there was a span of 11 bases. Germline lookup yields CDR1 SEHNR and CDR2 FQNEAQ (reference sequence). This CDR3 is 14 amino acids long. Written as DNA, the CDR3 is TGTGCCAGCAGCTTAGAATTTTCCTCGGAGACCCAGTACTTC. Protein sequence: CASSLEFSSETQYF.

This rearrangement joins TRBV11-2 to TRBJ1-1, with no clear D. This CDR3 has 14 residues. Germline V gives CDR1 SGHAT, CDR2 FQNNGV. The germline V and J ends were trimmed by 5 bases and 0 bases, with 10 bases remaining between them. The CDR3 coding sequence is TGTGCCAGCAGCCCGGCGGCGATGAACACTGAAGCTTTCTTT. It specifies CASSPAAMNTEAFF.

The rearrangement links TRBV7-9 to TRBJ1-1; D unclear. This CDR3 contains 15 residues. The germline V gene encodes CDR1 SEHNR and CDR2 FQNEAQ (reference sequence). Trimming took off 7 bases at V and 1 base at J, with 16 bases between the two ends. CDR3 nucleotides: TGTGCCAGCACCCGTTCGGCAGCGCCGAACACTGAAGCTTTCTTT. Protein sequence: CASTRSAAPNTEAFF.

This clone was counted between two and nine times. The gene calls are TRBV10-2 and TRBJ1-1, with no clear D. The CDR3 length is 13 residues. From germline, CDR1 is WSHSY and CDR2 SAAADI. The ends were cut back, 1 base at V and 1 base at J, with 4 bases in the middle. The CDR3 is CASSEWENTEAFF. CDR3 coding DNA: TGCGCCAGCAGTGAGTGGGAGAACACTGAAGCTTTCTTT.

V is TRBV10-3 and J is TRBJ1-1, with 8 nucleotides matching TRBD1. Germline V gives CDR1 ENHRY, CDR2 SYGVKD. The CDR3 has 12 residues. J lost 8 bases, V lost 4 bases, and 3 bases had no gene match. The DNA for the CDR3 is TGTGCCATCAGTGCATCAGGGGGCGAAGCTTTCTTT. This sequence encodes CAISASGGEAFF.

This rearrangement joins TRBV9 to TRBJ2-7, with D tentatively TRBD1 (6 bases). Trimming took off 0 bases at V and 0 bases at J, with 7 bases between the two ends. This CDR3 has 14 residues. Germline loops: CDR1 SGDLS, CDR2 YYNGEE. The CDR3, as DNA: TGTGCCAGCAGCGTAGCACAGGGCTCCTACGAGCAGTACTTC. This translates into CASSVAQGSYEQYF.

The chain couples TRBV4-3 to TRBJ2-1; 10 bases are shared with TRBD2. Trimming at V came to 3 bases and at J to 10 bases, leaving 0 bases not matched to a gene. The length of the CDR3 is 12 residues. CDR1 and CDR2 (germline): LGHNA, YSLEER. The CDR3 spells CASSQTSGEQFF. The CDR3 coding sequence is TGCGCCAGCAGCCAGACTAGCGGGGAGCAGTTCTTC.

This clone appeared a few times. V gene TRBV19 combines with J gene TRBJ2-1; 9 bases match TRBD1. J gave up 6 bases and V 5 bases, and 11 bases lay outside the gene matches. Germline CDR1 LNHDA, CDR2 SQIVND (reference sequence). CDR3 length: 16 residues. This CDR3 reads CASSPAPGQGLNEQFF. CDR3 nucleotide sequence: TGTGCCAGTAGTCCAGCCCCGGGACAGGGCCTCAATGAGCAGTTCTTC.